What follows describes a single T cell receptor (beta chain). Antigen unknown. The CDR3 extends over 16 amino acids. From germline, CDR1 is MNHNS and CDR2 SASEGT. V gave up 4 bases and J gave up 4 bases; unmatched junction bases: 8. This specimen belongs to a study of cytomegalovirus exposure and HLA in healthy donors. Study observations and caveats: A link between a missense DCLRE1C variant and TCR beta V- and J-gene trimming emerged from a later analysis. Later on, an analysis tied 15,000 or so TCR beta sequences to HLA alleles at 0.05 false discovery rate. The number of N-insertions in an Asian-associated ancestry cluster was reportedly below the 666-donor mean in a later analysis.

PCR primers comprised 60 Vbeta and 13 Jbeta primers. Sequencing used immunoSEQ multiplex PCR; TCRdb keeps in-frame clones, though not all of them. The data show 55,000 to 65,000 clones, under 85% seen once. The rearrangement joins TRBV6-1 to TRBJ1-2; TRBD1 aligns across 11 bases. The receptor was derived from a woman in her 30s in good health and CMV-seronegative. The sample consisted of PBMCs. CDR3 bases: TGTGCCAGCAGTGGGCCCGGGGACAGGGGGACCTATGGCTACACCTTC. Protein sequence: CASSGPGDRGTYGYTF.